One sample yielded the 25 T cell receptor beta chains listed below, sequenced in a study of shared clonotypes between healthy human individuals. As defined, naive CD8 cells were CD45RO-negative and positively selected for CCR7, with terminally differentiated effector memory CD45RA+ cells excluded. The assay was immunoSEQ multiplex PCR, and TCRdb's table has in-frame clones only and misses some. The table shows roughly 2.1 million clones, with just over 90% occurring only once. Sequenced sample: naive CD8+ T cells from PBMCs. The receptors here all came from a man younger than 30 in good health. Some clones in this sample may be carry-over from other donors' samples.

This clone was counted a single time. The gene calls are TRBV11-2 and TRBJ2-7; 9 bases fit TRBD2. Germline-derived CDR1 and CDR2 are SGHAT and FQNNGV. The CDR3 length is 16 residues. V gave up 1 base and J gave up 6 bases; unmatched junction bases: 10. CDR3 in DNA: TGTGCCAGCAGCTTAGTACCTAGCGGGATCGGGAGCGAGCAGTACTTC. Residues: CASSLVPSGIGSEQYF.

The chain employs TRBV7-3 and TRBJ2-7; 8 bases map to TRBD1. This CDR3 has 15 residues. The V segment lost 2 bases and the J segment 7 bases; nucleotides outside the gene matches: 10. Germline V gene data show CDR1 as SGHTA and CDR2 as FQGTGA. CDR3 sequence reads: CASSLGVGQGREQYF. The CDR3 DNA is TGTGCCAGCAGCTTAGGTGTCGGACAGGGTAGAGAGCAGTACTTC.

CDR3 protein: CASSLPMRSHEQFF. CDR3 DNA sequence: TGTGCCAGCAGCTTACCTATGAGAAGTCATGAGCAGTTCTTC. The chain couples TRBV11-2 to TRBJ2-1; no firm D call. The CDR3 has 14 amino acids. Trimming took off 2 bases at V and 8 bases at J, with 13 bases between the two ends. Germline V gene lookup returns CDR1 SGHAT and CDR2 FQNNGV.

This clone has more than one count but fewer than ten. V and J are TRBV6-5 and TRBJ1-1; D uncertain. The V end was cut by 0 bases, the J end by 7 bases, with 12 bases between. Germline V gene lookup returns CDR1 MNHEY and CDR2 SVGAGI. The CDR3 extends over 14 amino acids. The CDR3: CASSYSPEAGEAFF. The CDR3, as DNA: TGTGCCAGCAGTTACTCGCCAGAGGCAGGTGAAGCTTTCTTT.

V is TRBV19 and J is TRBJ1-1, with D unresolved. In germline, CDR1 is LNHDA, CDR2 SQIVND (reference sequence). The CDR3 runs 14 residues. Trimming left V 7 bases short and J 5 bases short, with 17 bases between. CDR3 DNA sequence: TGTGCCAGTACCCCGGGAGGTCTGGATACTGAAGCTTTCTTT. This translates into CASTPGGLDTEAFF.

The rearrangement uses TRBV2 and TRBJ2-3, with TRBD2 matching 9 bases. Trimming at V came to 5 bases and at J to 6 bases, leaving 12 bases not matched to a gene. CDR3 length: 16 amino acids. Germline-derived CDR1 and CDR2 are SNHLY and FYNNEI. The CDR3 loop is CASSFGDSGRSDTQYF. CDR3 coding DNA: TGTGCCAGCAGTTTCGGGGACAGCGGGAGGTCGGATACGCAGTATTTT.

The J gene is TRBJ2-4, the V gene TRBV13; TRBD1 matches at 7 bases. Trimming at V came to 4 bases and at J to 1 base, leaving 4 bases not matched to a gene. This CDR3 is built from 15 residues. Germline-derived CDR1 and CDR2 are PRHDT and FYEKMQ (reference sequence). The CDR3 nucleotides are TGTGCCAGCAGCTCGATGGACAGGGCCAAAAACATTCAGTACTTC. It specifies CASSSMDRAKNIQYF.

CDR3 nucleotide sequence: TGTGCCAGCAGCTTATCGACACCGTCCCACGAGCAGTACTTC. Protein product: CASSLSTPSHEQYF. The chain combines TRBV5-8 with TRBJ2-7; D not certain. V gave up 2 bases and J gave up 5 bases, with 14 bases separating them. Germline V lookup: CDR1 SGHTS, CDR2 YDEGEE. There are 14 residues in the CDR3.

The chain employs TRBV15 and TRBJ2-7, with D unresolved. Germline CDR1 reads LNHNV; CDR2 reads YYDKDF (reference sequence). V lost 0 bases to trimming and J lost 6 bases, with 9 bases between them. The CDR3 sequence is 13 residues long. CDR3 bases: TGTGCCACCAGCAGAGACCATGGACCCGAGCAGTACTTC. This codes for CATSRDHGPEQYF.

The CDR3, as DNA: TGTGCCAGCAGTTCCCAGACAGGGTCAGAGACCCAGTACTTC. It yields the protein CASSSQTGSETQYF. The rearrangement joins TRBV28 to TRBJ2-5; 7 nucleotides line up with TRBD1. The CDR3 loop spans 14 amino acids. The ends lost 4 bases at V and 4 bases at J; junction bases unmatched: 6. CDR1 is MDHEN and CDR2 is SYDVKM in the germline V gene.

This sequence joins TRBV9 and TRBJ2-7, with TRBD1 identical over 10 bases. Germline loops: CDR1 SGDLS, CDR2 YYNGEE. The length of the CDR3 is 16 residues. V lost 0 bases, J lost 4 bases, and 7 bases stayed unmatched. CDR3 region: CASSVAPGQGLYEQYF. Written as DNA, the CDR3 is TGTGCCAGCAGCGTAGCTCCGGGACAGGGGCTGTACGAGCAGTACTTC. The whole variable domain, remainder taken from reference TRBV9 and TRBJ2-7, is DSGVTQTPKHLITATGQRVTLRCSPRSGDLSVYWYQQSLDQGLQFLIQYYNGEERAKGNILERFSAQQFPDLHSELNLSSLELGDSALYFCASSVAPGQGLYEQYFGPGTRLTVT.

The chain has TRBV7-2 and TRBJ2-1; the match to TRBD2 covers 9 bases. The CDR3 is made up of 16 amino acids. Germline lookup yields CDR1 SGHTA and CDR2 FQGNSA. V lost 1 base to trimming and J lost 3 bases; unmatched junction nucleotides: 4. In DNA form, the CDR3 reads TGTGCCAGCAGCTTAGATCCTAGCGGGGTCTACAATGAGCAGTTCTTC. Translating gives CASSLDPSGVYNEQFF.

With regard to this clone: The same CDR3 also results from other DNA sequences found in this sample. V and J are TRBV11-2 and TRBJ2-7; unclear D gene. The CDR3 totals 13 residues. In germline, CDR1 is SGHAT, CDR2 FQNNGV. Trimming cost V 0 bases and J 6 bases, with 9 bases left between them. CDR3: CASSLDLVGEQYF. CDR3 DNA sequence: TGTGCCAGCAGCTTAGATTTGGTTGGCGAGCAGTACTTC.

This clone appeared a few times. V and J are TRBV7-9 and TRBJ1-4, with D perhaps TRBD1 (5 bases). This CDR3 region has 14 residues. Germline V gene sequence: CDR1 SEHNR, CDR2 FQNEAQ (reference sequence). Trimming cost V 4 bases and J 3 bases, with 9 bases left between them. This chain's CDR3 is CASSSRDSNEKLFF. CDR3 nucleotide sequence: TGTGCCAGCAGCTCCCGGGACTCTAATGAAAAACTGTTTTTT.

The chain joins TRBV28 to TRBJ1-1, with D uncertain. V dropped 3 bases and J dropped 1 base, with 9 bases sitting between them. The germline V gene has CDR1 MDHEN and CDR2 SYDVKM. This CDR3 comprises 14 residues. The chain's CDR3 is CASSFIQTNTEAFF. In DNA form, the CDR3 reads TGTGCCAGCAGTTTCATACAGACGAACACTGAAGCTTTCTTT.

The chain is built from TRBV5-1 and TRBJ2-1; D assignment may be TRBD1 or TRBD2 (6 bases each). This CDR3 has 17 amino acids. The V end was cut by 4 bases, the J end by 0 bases, with 17 bases between. Germline CDR1 reads SGHRS; CDR2 reads YFSETQ. CDR3 sequence reads: CASSPEGGMSSYNEQFF. DNA of the CDR3: TGCGCCAGCAGCCCGGAGGGGGGCATGAGCTCCTACAATGAGCAGTTCTTC.

This chain uses TRBV27 with TRBJ2-3, with 10 positions matching TRBD2. Looked up from germline, CDR1 is MNHEY and CDR2 is SMNVEV (reference sequence). This CDR3 has 16 residues. The junction had 15 bases not matched to a gene; V was cut back by 7 bases and J by 8 bases. DNA for the CDR3: TGTGCCAGCAACAGCTTCGGGGCTAGCGGGAGAGGTACGCAGTATTTT. Translation: CASNSFGASGRGTQYF.

This clone was detected only a few times. This chain joins TRBV30 and TRBJ1-1; D possibly corresponds to TRBD1 (5 bases). Germline loops: CDR1 GTSNPN, CDR2 SVGIG (reference sequence). Trimming pared 4 bases from V and 0 bases from J, leaving 15 bases between. The CDR3 runs 15 residues. DNA of the CDR3: TGTGCCTGGAAGTCAGGGATAACCATGAACACTGAAGCTTTCTTT. Translating gives CAWKSGITMNTEAFF.

Comment on this clone: One junction end disagrees with the germline gene, perhaps due to a read error. V gene TRBV11-2 combines with J gene TRBJ1-1; no reliable D call. CDR1 and CDR2 (germline): SGHAT, FQNNGV. This CDR3 is 14 amino acids long. CDR3 DNA: TGTGCCAGCAGCTGGAAGAGCGGAAACACTGATGCTTTCTTT. This gives the protein CASSWKSGNTDAFF. Looking up the rest from reference TRBV11-2 and TRBJ1-1 gives the full variable domain: EAGVAQSPRYKIIEKRQSVAFWCNPISGHATLYWYQQILGQGPKLLIQFQNNGVVDDSQLPKDRFSAERLKGVDSTLKIQPAKLEDSAVYLCASSWKSGNTDAFFGQGTRLTVV.

This chain links TRBV19 with TRBJ1-2, with 7 positions matching TRBD1. CDR1 and CDR2 from the germline V gene are LNHDA and SQIVND (reference sequence). The ends lost 7 bases at V and 6 bases at J; junction bases unmatched: 11. This CDR3 has 14 residues. CDR3 amino acids: CASKLTRGTDGYTF. In DNA, the CDR3 is TGTGCCAGTAAACTCACGAGGGGGACAGATGGCTACACCTTC.

V is TRBV2 and J is TRBJ1-1; D uncertain. V lost 4 bases to trimming and J lost 8 bases, with 11 bases between them. The germline CDR1 and CDR2 sequences are SNHLY and FYNNEI. The CDR3 is made up of 12 amino acids. The CDR3 DNA sequence: TGTGCCAGCAGTGGACGCCATTGGGAAGCTTTCTTT. Translated: CASSGRHWEAFF.

The chain combines TRBV11-2 with TRBJ1-1, with no clear D. The CDR3 loop spans 19 amino acids. Trimming left V 1 base short and J 4 bases short, with 25 bases between. CDR1 is SGHAT, CDR2 FQNNGV, per germline. CDR3 residues: CASSLASSYGPAGVTEAFF. In DNA form, the CDR3 reads TGTGCCAGCAGCTTAGCCTCTTCTTACGGGCCCGCGGGAGTCACTGAAGCTTTCTTT.

The genes are TRBV6-1 and TRBJ2-7; D remains ambiguous. The germline V gene has CDR1 MNHNS and CDR2 SASEGT. The CDR3 covers 13 residues. V dropped 6 bases and J dropped 3 bases, with 12 bases sitting between them. DNA of the CDR3: TGTGCCAGCAGAAATTTGGGGTACTACGAGCAGTACTTC. Protein product: CASRNLGYYEQYF.

Written as DNA, the CDR3 is TGCGCCAGCAGCTTGTATTTGGGGTCCTACGAGCAGTACTTC. Its translation: CASSLYLGSYEQYF. The chain employs TRBV5-1 and TRBJ2-7; unclear D gene. The CDR3 contains 14 residues. V dropped 1 base and J dropped 1 base, with 9 bases sitting between them. CDR1 is SGHRS, CDR2 YFSETQ, per germline. The whole variable domain, remainder taken from reference TRBV5-1 and TRBJ2-7, is KAGVTQTPRYLIKTRGQQVTLSCSPISGHRSVSWYQQTPGQGLQFLFEYFSETQRNKGNFPGRFSGRQFSNSRSEMNVSTLELGDSALYLCASSLYLGSYEQYFGPGTRLTVT.

This clone has a single count. The rearrangement uses TRBV27 and TRBJ2-1; maybe TRBD2 (6 bases). This CDR3 contains 13 residues. The V gene's germline CDR1 is MNHEY and CDR2 SMNVEV (reference sequence). Trimming took off 7 bases at V and 2 bases at J, with 9 bases between the two ends. CDR3 region: CASKASAYNEQFF. For the CDR3, the DNA is TGTGCCAGCAAGGCTAGCGCCTACAATGAGCAGTTCTTC.